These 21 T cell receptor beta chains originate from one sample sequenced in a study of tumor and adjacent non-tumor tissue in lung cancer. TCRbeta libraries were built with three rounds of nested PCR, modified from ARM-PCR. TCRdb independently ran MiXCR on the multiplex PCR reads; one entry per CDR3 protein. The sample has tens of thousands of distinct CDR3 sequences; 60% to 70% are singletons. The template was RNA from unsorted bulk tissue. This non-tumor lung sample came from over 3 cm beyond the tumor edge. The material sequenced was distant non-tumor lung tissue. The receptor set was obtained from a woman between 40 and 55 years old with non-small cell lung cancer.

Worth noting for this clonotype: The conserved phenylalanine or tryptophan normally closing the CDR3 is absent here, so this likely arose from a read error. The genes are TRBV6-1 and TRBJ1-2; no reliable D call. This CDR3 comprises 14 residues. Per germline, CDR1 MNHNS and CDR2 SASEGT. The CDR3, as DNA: TGTGCCAGTAGTGAACATGGGGTTTGTGAGGGCTACACCTTA. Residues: CASSEHGVCEGYTL.

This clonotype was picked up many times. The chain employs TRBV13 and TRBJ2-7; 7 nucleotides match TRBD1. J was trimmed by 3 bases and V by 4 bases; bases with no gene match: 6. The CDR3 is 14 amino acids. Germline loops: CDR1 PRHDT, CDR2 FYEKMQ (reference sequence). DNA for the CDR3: TGTGCCAGCAGCTCTCGGGGACAGTTCTACGAGCAGTACTTC. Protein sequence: CASSSRGQFYEQYF.

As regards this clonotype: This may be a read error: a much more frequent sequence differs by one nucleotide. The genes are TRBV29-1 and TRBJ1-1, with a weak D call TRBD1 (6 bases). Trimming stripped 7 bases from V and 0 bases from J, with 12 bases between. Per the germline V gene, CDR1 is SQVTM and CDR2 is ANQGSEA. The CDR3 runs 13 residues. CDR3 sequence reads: CSAHWTVNTEAFF. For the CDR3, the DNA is TGCAGCGCACACTGGACAGTGAACACTGAAGCTTTCTTT.

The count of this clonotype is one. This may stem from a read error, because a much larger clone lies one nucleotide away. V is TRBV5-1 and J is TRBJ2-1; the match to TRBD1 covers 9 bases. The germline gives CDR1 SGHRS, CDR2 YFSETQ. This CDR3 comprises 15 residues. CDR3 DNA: TGCACCAGTAATACAGGGGGCGCGGGGTACAATGAGCAGTTCTTC. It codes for CTSNTGGAGYNEQFF.

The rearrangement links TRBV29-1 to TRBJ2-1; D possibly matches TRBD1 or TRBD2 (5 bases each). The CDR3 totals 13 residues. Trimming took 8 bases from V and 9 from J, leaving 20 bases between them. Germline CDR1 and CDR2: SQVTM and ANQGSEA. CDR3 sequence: CSIRDGAGIEQFF. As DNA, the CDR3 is TGCAGCATTAGGGACGGGGCCGGCATTGAGCAGTTCTTC.

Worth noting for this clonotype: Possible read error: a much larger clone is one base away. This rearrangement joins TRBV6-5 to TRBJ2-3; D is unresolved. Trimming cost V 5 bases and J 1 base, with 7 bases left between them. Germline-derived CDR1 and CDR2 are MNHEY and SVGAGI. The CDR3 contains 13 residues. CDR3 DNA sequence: TGTGCCAGCAGTCACTGGCGCACAGATACGCAGTATTTT. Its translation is CASSHWRTDTQYF.

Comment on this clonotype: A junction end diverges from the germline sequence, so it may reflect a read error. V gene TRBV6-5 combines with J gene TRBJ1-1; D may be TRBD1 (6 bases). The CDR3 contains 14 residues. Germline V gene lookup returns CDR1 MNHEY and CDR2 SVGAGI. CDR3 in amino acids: CTSSSLERDTEAFF. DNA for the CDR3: TGTACCAGCAGCAGCCTGGAACGGGACACTGAAGCTTTCTTC.

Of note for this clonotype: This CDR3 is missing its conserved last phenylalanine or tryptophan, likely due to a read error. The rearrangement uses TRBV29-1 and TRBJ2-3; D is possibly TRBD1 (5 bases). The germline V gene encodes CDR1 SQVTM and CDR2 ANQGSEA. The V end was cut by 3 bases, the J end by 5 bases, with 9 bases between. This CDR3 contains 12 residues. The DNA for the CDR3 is TGCAGCGTTGAGAGAAGGGGAGATACGCAGTATTCT. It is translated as CSVERRGDTQYS.

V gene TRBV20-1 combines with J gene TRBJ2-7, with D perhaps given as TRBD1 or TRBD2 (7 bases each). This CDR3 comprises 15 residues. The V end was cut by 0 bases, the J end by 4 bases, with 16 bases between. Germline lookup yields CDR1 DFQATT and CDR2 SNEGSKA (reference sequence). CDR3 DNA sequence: TGCAGTGCTAGAGACCCCGCCAGGGGGGGGTACGAGCAGTACTTC. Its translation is CSARDPARGGYEQYF.

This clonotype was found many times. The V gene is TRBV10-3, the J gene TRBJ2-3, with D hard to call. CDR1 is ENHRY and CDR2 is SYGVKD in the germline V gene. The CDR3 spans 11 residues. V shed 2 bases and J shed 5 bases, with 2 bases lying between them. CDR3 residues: CAISERDTQYF. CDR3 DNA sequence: TGTGCCATCAGTGAGAGAGATACGCAGTATTTT.

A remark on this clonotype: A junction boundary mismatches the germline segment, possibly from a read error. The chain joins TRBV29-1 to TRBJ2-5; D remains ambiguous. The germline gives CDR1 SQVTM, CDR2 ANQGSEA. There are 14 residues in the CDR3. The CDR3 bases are TGCAGTGTTTATACGGCGGTTATCCAAGAGACCCATTACTTC. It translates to CSVYTAVIQETHYF.

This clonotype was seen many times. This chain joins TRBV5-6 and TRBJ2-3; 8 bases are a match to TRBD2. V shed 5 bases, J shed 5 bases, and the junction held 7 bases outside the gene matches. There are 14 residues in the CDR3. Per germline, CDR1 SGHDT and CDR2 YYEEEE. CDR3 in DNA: TGTGCCAGCAGATCAGGGACTAGTAGAGATACGCAGTATTTT. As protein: CASRSGTSRDTQYF.

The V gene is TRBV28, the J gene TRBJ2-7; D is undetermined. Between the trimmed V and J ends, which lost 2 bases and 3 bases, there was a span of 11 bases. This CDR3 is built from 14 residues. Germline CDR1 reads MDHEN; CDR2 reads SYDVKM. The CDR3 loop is CASSLRGSDYEQYF. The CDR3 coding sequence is TGTGCCAGCAGTTTAAGAGGCTCAGACTACGAGCAGTACTTC.

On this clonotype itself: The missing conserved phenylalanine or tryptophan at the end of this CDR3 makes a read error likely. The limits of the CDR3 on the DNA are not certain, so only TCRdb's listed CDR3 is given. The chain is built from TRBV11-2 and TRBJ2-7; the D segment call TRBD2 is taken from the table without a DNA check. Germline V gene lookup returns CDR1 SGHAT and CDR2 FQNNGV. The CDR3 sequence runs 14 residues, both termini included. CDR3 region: CASSLYGGPYEQYL.

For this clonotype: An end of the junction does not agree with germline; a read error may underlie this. CDR3 in DNA: TGTGCCATCTGGCACGAGGGAGATACGCTGTATTTT. This sequence encodes CAIWHEGDTLYF. This rearrangement joins TRBV10-3 to TRBJ2-3, with D maybe TRBD2 (5 bases). Germline-derived CDR1 and CDR2 are ENHRY and SYGVKD. This CDR3 spans 12 amino acids.

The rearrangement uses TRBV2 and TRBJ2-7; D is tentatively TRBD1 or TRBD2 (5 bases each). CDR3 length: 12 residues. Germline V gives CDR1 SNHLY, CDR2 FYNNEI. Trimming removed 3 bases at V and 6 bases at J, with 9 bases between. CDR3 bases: TGTGCCAGCAGTGACCCCGGGACCGAGCAGTACTTC. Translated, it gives CASSDPGTEQYF.

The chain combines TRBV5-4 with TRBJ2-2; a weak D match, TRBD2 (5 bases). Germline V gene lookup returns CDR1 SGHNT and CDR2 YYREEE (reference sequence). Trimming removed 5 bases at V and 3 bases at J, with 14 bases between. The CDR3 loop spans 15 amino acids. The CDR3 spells CASSIVGSYTGELFF. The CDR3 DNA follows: TGTGCCAGCAGTATAGTAGGGAGCTACACCGGGGAGCTGTTTTTT.

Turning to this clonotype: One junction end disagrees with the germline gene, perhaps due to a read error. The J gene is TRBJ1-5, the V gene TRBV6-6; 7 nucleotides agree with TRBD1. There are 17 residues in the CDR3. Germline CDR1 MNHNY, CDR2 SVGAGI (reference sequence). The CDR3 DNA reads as TGTGCCACCAGTACAGGGCGAGATCAGGGGGAAAATCAGCCCCAGCATTTT. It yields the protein CATSTGRDQGENQPQHF.

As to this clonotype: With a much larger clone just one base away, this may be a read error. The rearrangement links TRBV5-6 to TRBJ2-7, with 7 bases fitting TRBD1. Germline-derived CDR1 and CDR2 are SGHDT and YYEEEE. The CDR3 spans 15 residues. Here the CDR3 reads CASSFTGVLSYEQHF. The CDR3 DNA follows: TGTGCCAGCAGCTTTACAGGGGTCCTCTCCTACGAGCAGCACTTC.

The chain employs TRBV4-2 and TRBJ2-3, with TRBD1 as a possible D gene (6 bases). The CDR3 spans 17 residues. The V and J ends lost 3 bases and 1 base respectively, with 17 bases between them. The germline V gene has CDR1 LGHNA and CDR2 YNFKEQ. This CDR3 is CASSQFLDRLGTDTQYF. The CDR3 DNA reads TGTGCCAGCAGCCAGTTCCTAGACAGGCTAGGCACAGATACGCAGTATTTT.

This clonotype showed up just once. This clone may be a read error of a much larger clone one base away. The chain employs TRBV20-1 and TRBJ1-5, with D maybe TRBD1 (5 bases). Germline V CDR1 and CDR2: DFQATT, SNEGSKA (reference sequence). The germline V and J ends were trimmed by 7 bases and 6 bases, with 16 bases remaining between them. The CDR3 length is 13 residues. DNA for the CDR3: TGCAGTGTCCGACTTGGGACGGGTCAGCCCCAGCATTTT. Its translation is CSVRLGTGQPQHF.